This TCR beta chain was captured by sequencing in a study of shared clonotypes between healthy human individuals. Overall study results and limits: Sharing across several donors was seen in 5% to 5.5% of naive CD4 clonotypes.

J gave up 3 bases and V 6 bases, and 7 bases lay outside the gene matches. CDR1 is SQVTM, CDR2 ANQGSEA, per germline. The CDR3 is made up of 13 amino acids. Turning to this clone: Its antigen is undetermined.

The naive CD8 population came from CD45RO-negative cells selected for CCR7, without terminally differentiated effector memory CD45RA+ cells. Generated by immunoSEQ multiplex PCR, the TCRdb table keeps only in-frame clones and is missing some. The data show 560,000 or so clones, 90% to 97% seen once. The chain employs TRBV29-1 and TRBJ2-7, with 8 bases fitting TRBD1. The sequence came from a woman in her twenties or thirties in good health. Specimen: naive CD8+ T cells sorted from blood. As DNA, the CDR3 is TGCAGCGTCCGGACAGGGAATAACTACGAGCAGTACTTC. This sequence encodes CSVRTGNNYEQYF.